This is a list of T cell receptor beta chains from one sample in a study of blood T cell repertoires in COVID-19. Sequenced by immunoSEQ multiplex PCR; TCRdb stores in-frame clones only, minus some. Of about 200,000 clones listed, around 83% are singletons. Sequencing was done on a sample of PBMCs or T cells enriched from blood (not recorded which). These TCRs come from a woman in her 30s who had been exposed to COVID-19. Both conserved end residues are part of each CDR3. The D gene is left open where the match is weak. Rows give clone size only sometimes, using once, few, many, or a class for an expanded clone.

abundance	j_gene	d_gene	v_gene	CDR3nt	CDR3aa
.	TRBJ2-7	TRBD1	TRBV7-9	TGTGCCAGTCGACCCGCGAGGGCAGGGGGCAACGAGCAGTACTTC	CASRPARAGGNEQYF
.	TRBJ1-2	TRBD1	TRBV7-8	TGTGCCAGCAGCCCCGCCGGGACAGGGAGTGGCTACACCTTC	CASSPAGTGSGYTF
.	TRBJ1-5	.	TRBV27	TGTGCCAGCAGTTGGCAGGGGCCCAATCAGCCCCAGCATTTT	CASSWQGPNQPQHF
.	TRBJ2-7	TRBD1	TRBV25-1	TGTGCCAGCAGTGCCCCAGGGGGCCTTACCTACGAGCAGTACTTC	CASSAPGGLTYEQYF
.	TRBJ2-5	.	TRBV6-1	TGTGCCAGCAGTGAATCCATAGGCGGCTCAGAGACCCAGTACTTC	CASSESIGGSETQYF
.	TRBJ1-6	.	TRBV4-1	TGCGCCAGCAGCCTACAGGGATCACGGAATTCACCCCTCCACTTT	CASSLQGSRNSPLHF
.	TRBJ1-1	TRBD1	TRBV6-2/TRBV6-3	TGTGCCAGCAGTTCCGACGACAGGGGCTGGACTGAAGCTTTCTTT	CASSSDDRGWTEAFF
.	TRBJ2-4	.	TRBV4-3	TGCGCCAGCAGCCAAGATAAAGCCAAAAACATTCAGTACTTC	CASSQDKAKNIQYF
.	TRBJ2-7	.	TRBV3-1/TRBV3-2	TGTGCCAGCAGCCAAGATCCCGGTTACGACGAGCAGTACTTC	CASSQDPGYDEQYF
.	TRBJ2-7	.	TRBV11-2	TGTGCCAGCCATGCCGGGGACGAGCAGTACTTC	CASHAGDEQYF
.	TRBJ2-1	TRBD2	TRBV19	TGTGCCAGTAGTATCGGTACTAGCGGATACAATGAGCAGTTCTTC	CASSIGTSGYNEQFF
.	TRBJ1-4	.	TRBV2	TGTGCCAGCAGTGATCCAAGCAGGGTTGGTGAAAAACTGTTTTTT	CASSDPSRVGEKLFF
.	TRBJ2-1	.	TRBV4-3	TGCGCCAGCAGCCAAGATCTATCTGGGCAGCCCTTCAATGAGCAGTTCTTC	CASSQDLSGQPFNEQFF
.	TRBJ2-1	TRBD2	TRBV19	TGTGCCAGTAAGTCGGGAGGTGAGCAGTTCTTC	CASKSGGEQFF
.	TRBJ1-2	TRBD1	TRBV18	TGTGCCAGCTCTCGAGACAGGGTGGATTACTATGGCTACACCTTC	CASSRDRVDYYGYTF
few	TRBJ1-6	.	TRBV7-8	TGTGCCAGCAGCTTAGTCCCCACGCAGACAGTTAATAATTCACCCCTCCACTTT	CASSLVPTQTVNNSPLHF